This entry is about one T cell receptor (beta chain). Its antigen is still unknown. Germline CDR1 reads KGHSH; CDR2 reads LQKENI. V gave up 3 bases and J gave up 5 bases; unmatched junction bases: 10. This CDR3 has 16 amino acids. Profiled with immunoSEQ multiplex PCR; TCRdb holds only in-frame clones, not every one. Here the sample spans tens of thousands of clones, about 92% being singletons. The data belong to a study of lymphopenia after photon versus proton radiotherapy. Study-level points and caveats: Larger post-nadir TCR diversity loss correlated inversely with survival in deceased patients. Only patients who died were analyzed for survival; proton advantage is unproven. Oligoclonal CD8+ Temra expansion after nadir drove photon patients' diversity drop. Under photons, naive T cells and diversity fell while effector/memory populations rose.

This clonotype originated in a woman in her thirties or forties with cholangiocarcinoma. This chain uses TRBV18 with TRBJ2-5; 9 nucleotides match TRBD1. Material: peripheral blood, obtained from a patient treated with photon-based radiotherapy. This CDR3 reads CASSPTGTGRQETQYF. CDR3 sequence (DNA): TGTGCCAGCTCACCCACCGGGACAGGGAGGCAGGAGACCCAGTACTTC.